A selection of T cell receptor beta chains follows, all from one sample in a study of shared clonotypes between healthy human individuals. Method: immunoSEQ multiplex PCR; TCRdb's copy keeps in-frame clones and lacks some. The table includes 1,400,000 or so clones, 97% to 99% detected once. The sample comprised naive CD4+ T cells sorted from blood. These receptors were taken from a man aged 25-45 years in good health. The CDR3 runs from the conserved cysteine through the conserved F or W. The D gene is left open where the match is weak. The size field is filled for only some rows; it gives once, few, many or a size class.

J	D	V	size	DNA	CDR3
TRBJ2-5	TRBD1	TRBV5-4	-	TGTGCCAGCAGCTTGGCCAGGGGGGAGACCCAGTACTTC	CASSLARGETQYF
TRBJ1-1	-	TRBV6-6	-	TGTGCCAGCAGTTACGGTCAGCCGGTCACTGAAGCTTTCTTT	CASSYGQPVTEAFF
TRBJ2-1	-	TRBV5-1	-	TGCGCCAGCAGCTCGACCCTTGGGGAGGACAGGCAGTTCTTC	CASSSTLGEDRQFF
TRBJ2-3	TRBD2	TRBV9	-	TGTGCCAGCAGCGCAATGGGGTCAGGACTAGCGTGGGTCACAGATACGCAGTATTTT	CASSAMGSGLAWVTDTQYF
TRBJ1-3	-	TRBV6-1	-	TGTGCCACCCGACTTTACTCTGGAAACACCATATATTTT	CATRLYSGNTIYF
TRBJ2-1	TRBD2	TRBV25-1	-	TGTGCCAGCAGAACGACGGGCGGGAGCTCCTACAATGAGCAGTTCTTC	CASRTTGGSSYNEQFF
TRBJ2-1	TRBD2	TRBV12-5	-	TGTGCTAGTGGTCTGTCGGGAGGACGGATCCCTTTGAATGAGCAGTTCTTC	CASGLSGGRIPLNEQFF
TRBJ2-4	TRBD1	TRBV18	-	TGTGCCAGCTCACCACGACAGGGGGCCAACATTCAGTACTTC	CASSPRQGANIQYF
TRBJ2-1	-	TRBV23-1	-	TGCGCCAGCAGTCAATCTTCCCCCGTGGGAAGCTCCTACAATGAGCAGTTCTTC	CASSQSSPVGSSYNEQFF
TRBJ2-3	-	TRBV7-2	-	TGTGCCAGCAGCTTAGTCTCTAGCTGGAGCACAGATACGCAGTATTTT	CASSLVSSWSTDTQYF
TRBJ2-1	TRBD2	TRBV7-2	-	TGTGCCAGCAGCTTAGTTGCGGGAGTTGTCAATGAGCAGTTCTTC	CASSLVAGVVNEQFF
TRBJ2-1	-	TRBV7-6	-	TGTGCCAGCAGCCACAGGGCACGTGAGCAGTTCTTC	CASSHRAREQFF
TRBJ2-2	-	TRBV5-5	-	TGTGCCAGCAGCTTAGCGGAATTCAACACCGGGGAGCTGTTTTTT	CASSLAEFNTGELFF
TRBJ2-1	-	TRBV6-1	-	TGTGCCAGCAGTGAGCTAGTATCCTACAATGAGCAGTTCTTC	CASSELVSYNEQFF
TRBJ2-3	-	TRBV7-2	-	TGTGCCAGCAGCTTAAAACCCCCAGGGGATACGCAGTATTTT	CASSLKPPGDTQYF
TRBJ2-3	-	TRBV5-1	-	TGCGCCAGCAGCTTGGAACAGCCCACAGATACGCAGTATTTT	CASSLEQPTDTQYF
TRBJ2-7	TRBD1	TRBV6-1	-	TGTGCCAGCAGTGGAGGTGGGGGACAGGGCTACGAGCAGTACTTC	CASSGGGGQGYEQYF
TRBJ1-1	-	TRBV7-9	-	TGTGCCAGCAGCTCAAATCACGGGGGGAGAGCCACTGAAGCTTTCTTT	CASSSNHGGRATEAFF
TRBJ1-2	-	TRBV9	-	TGTGCCAGCAGCGTAGTCGGAGGGGTCAGGGGCTACACCTTC	CASSVVGGVRGYTF
TRBJ2-7	TRBD2	TRBV5-4	-	TGTGCCAGCAGCCAGATGACTAGCGGCGCCTACGAGCAGTACTTC	CASSQMTSGAYEQYF
TRBJ2-2	-	TRBV11-3	-	TGTGCCAGCACCTGGGACGGGGGCTCCGGGGAGCTGTTTTTT	CASTWDGGSGELFF
TRBJ2-1	-	TRBV7-9	-	TGTGCCAGCAGCTTTGGACTAAGTTGGAATGAGCAGTTCTTC	CASSFGLSWNEQFF
TRBJ1-2	-	TRBV28	-	TGTGCCAGCAGCCCCCCCGGCCGGGCAGGGTCATATGGCTACACCTTC	CASSPPGRAGSYGYTF
TRBJ1-5	-	TRBV19	-	TGTGCCAGTAGCAACCTCAGGGGCCCTAGCAATCAGCCCCAGCATTTT	CASSNLRGPSNQPQHF
TRBJ2-2	-	TRBV9	-	TGTGCCAGCAGCGTAGAGCCGGGTCGCACCGGGGAGCTGTTTTTT	CASSVEPGRTGELFF
TRBJ2-7	-	TRBV27	-	TGTGCCAGCAGGGGAGATGGGACCAAGACCTACGAGCAGTACTTC	CASRGDGTKTYEQYF
TRBJ2-3	-	TRBV7-2	-	TGTGCCAGCAGCTTAGTAGGGGGATTTAGGGATACGCAGTATTTT	CASSLVGGFRDTQYF
TRBJ2-1	TRBD2	TRBV27	once	TGTGCCAGCAGTCTCTACCCCCGACAGAGCAGACTAGCCGCTTCGGCCAATGAGCAGTTCTTC	CASSLYPRQSRLAASANEQFF
TRBJ2-2	TRBD1	TRBV29-1	-	TGCAGCGCCGCGGGACAGGGTTACACCGGGGAGCTGTTTTTT	CSAAGQGYTGELFF
TRBJ2-3	TRBD2	TRBV27	-	TGTGCCAGCAGCCGGGCGAGCGGGAGCCCGGTAAATACGCAGTATTTT	CASSRASGSPVNTQYF
TRBJ2-5	-	TRBV7-9	-	TGTGCCAGCAGCTTAGTCCGCGAGACCCAGTACTTC	CASSLVRETQYF
TRBJ1-4	TRBD1	TRBV29-1	-	TGCAGCGAGATTGTTCGCCCATCAGGGGGAGTAACTAATGAAAAACTGTTTTTT	CSEIVRPSGGVTNEKLFF
TRBJ2-1	-	TRBV14	-	TGTGCCAGCAGCCAGGTTAGCTCCTACAATGAGCAGTTCTTC	CASSQVSSYNEQFF
TRBJ2-1	-	TRBV28	few	TGTGCCAGCAGCCTGACAGGTTCCTACAATGAGCAGTTCTTC	CASSLTGSYNEQFF
TRBJ2-3	-	TRBV5-4	-	TGTGCCAGCAGCTTGGGGAAGATAGGATCAGATACGCAGTATTTT	CASSLGKIGSDTQYF
TRBJ2-7	TRBD2	TRBV28	once	TGTGCCAGCACTCGCGGAACTAGCGGGAGGATACTGTACTTC	CASTRGTSGRILYF
TRBJ2-2	-	TRBV5-1	-	TGCGCCAGCGGAGGGGACGGAAACACCGGGGAGCTGTTTTTT	CASGGDGNTGELFF
TRBJ1-2	TRBD1	TRBV4-1	many	TGCGCCAGCAGCCTCCGGACAGGGGGCAACTATGGCTACACCTTC	CASSLRTGGNYGYTF
TRBJ1-3	TRBD1	TRBV7-2	-	TGTGCCAGCAGCTTTGGACAGGGGAGGAACACCATATATTTT	CASSFGQGRNTIYF
TRBJ1-1	TRBD1	TRBV5-4	-	TGTGCCAGCAGCCTACAACAGGGGACTGAAGCTTTCTTT	CASSLQQGTEAFF
TRBJ2-5	-	TRBV9	once	TGTGCCAGCAGCGTAGATCCTGGTCGAGGGGAGACCCAGTACTTC	CASSVDPGRGETQYF
TRBJ1-6	-	TRBV7-2	-	TGTGCCAGCAGCTTAGTGAGGAGCAGGGTTGGGTCCTATAATTCACCCCTCCACTTT	CASSLVRSRVGSYNSPLHF
TRBJ2-3	TRBD2	TRBV2	-	TGTGCCAGCAGATACGGGACTAGCGGGAGAGATGGCACAGATACGCAGTATTTT	CASRYGTSGRDGTDTQYF
TRBJ2-7	TRBD1	TRBV28	-	TGTGCCAGCAGTCCAACCCGGACAGGGGCCTACGAGCAGTACTTC	CASSPTRTGAYEQYF
TRBJ2-5	-	TRBV5-4	-	TGTGCCAGCAGCTTGTTGGCCAGGACTCCGCAGACCCAGTACTTC	CASSLLARTPQTQYF
TRBJ1-4	-	TRBV5-5	-	TGTGCCAGCAGCTTCTCACCCAGCCTCAGCGAACTGTTTTTT	CASSFSPSLSELFF
TRBJ2-1	-	TRBV6-1	-	TGTGCCAGCAGTGAATACCCCACGGGGTTGGACTACAATGAGCAGTTCTTC	CASSEYPTGLDYNEQFF